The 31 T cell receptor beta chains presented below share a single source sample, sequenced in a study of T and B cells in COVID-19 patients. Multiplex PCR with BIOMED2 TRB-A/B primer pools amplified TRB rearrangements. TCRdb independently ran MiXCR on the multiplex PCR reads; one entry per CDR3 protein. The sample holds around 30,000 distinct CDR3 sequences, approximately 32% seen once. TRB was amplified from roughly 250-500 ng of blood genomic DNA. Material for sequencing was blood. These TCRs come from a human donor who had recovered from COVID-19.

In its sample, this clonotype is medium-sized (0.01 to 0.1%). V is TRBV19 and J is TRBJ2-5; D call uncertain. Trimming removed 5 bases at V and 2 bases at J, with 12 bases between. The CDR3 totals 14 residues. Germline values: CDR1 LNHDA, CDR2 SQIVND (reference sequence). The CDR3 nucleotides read TGTGCCAGTAGTGAGGCGAACTCACAAGAGACCCAGTACTTC. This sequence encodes CASSEANSQETQYF.

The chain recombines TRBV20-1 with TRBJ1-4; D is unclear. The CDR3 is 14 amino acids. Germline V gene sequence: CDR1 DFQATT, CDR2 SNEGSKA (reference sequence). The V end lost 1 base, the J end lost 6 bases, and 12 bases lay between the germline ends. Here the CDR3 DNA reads TGCAGTGCTAGAGGGTTCACGGCGGATGAAAAACTGTTTTTT. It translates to CSARGFTADEKLFF.

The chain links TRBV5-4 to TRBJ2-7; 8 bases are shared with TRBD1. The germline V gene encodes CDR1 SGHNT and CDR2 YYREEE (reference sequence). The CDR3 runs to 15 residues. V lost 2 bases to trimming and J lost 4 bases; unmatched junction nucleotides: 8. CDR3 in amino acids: CASSFAQGAYYEQYF. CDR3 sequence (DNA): TGTGCCAGCAGCTTTGCCCAGGGGGCATATTACGAGCAGTACTTC.

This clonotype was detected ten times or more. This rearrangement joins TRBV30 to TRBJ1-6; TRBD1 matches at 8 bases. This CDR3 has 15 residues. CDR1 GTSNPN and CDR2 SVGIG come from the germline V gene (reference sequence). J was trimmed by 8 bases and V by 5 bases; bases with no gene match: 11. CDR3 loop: CAWAIYGQGHSPLHF. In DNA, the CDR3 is TGTGCCTGGGCCATATACGGACAGGGACATTCACCCCTCCACTTT.

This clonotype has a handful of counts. CDR3 amino acids: CASSSNTYNEQFF. CDR3 DNA sequence: TGTGCCAGCAGCTCCAACACATACAATGAGCAGTTCTTC. The chain carries TRBV5-6 and TRBJ2-1, with unresolved D. The CDR3 has 13 residues. V dropped 3 bases and J dropped 4 bases, with 8 bases sitting between them. Germline CDR1 reads SGHDT; CDR2 reads YYEEEE.

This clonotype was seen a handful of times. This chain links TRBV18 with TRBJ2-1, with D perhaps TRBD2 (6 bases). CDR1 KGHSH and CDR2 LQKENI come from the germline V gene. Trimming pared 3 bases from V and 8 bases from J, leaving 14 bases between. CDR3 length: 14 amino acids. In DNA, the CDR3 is TGTGCCAGCTCACCTTCCCCGTTAGCGGATGAGCAGTTCTTC. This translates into CASSPSPLADEQFF.

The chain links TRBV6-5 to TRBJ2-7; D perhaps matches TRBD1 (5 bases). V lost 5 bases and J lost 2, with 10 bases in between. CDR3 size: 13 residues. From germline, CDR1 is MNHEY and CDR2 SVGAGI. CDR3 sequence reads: CASSEGVAYEQYF. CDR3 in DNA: TGTGCCAGCAGTGAAGGGGTAGCCTACGAGCAGTACTTC.

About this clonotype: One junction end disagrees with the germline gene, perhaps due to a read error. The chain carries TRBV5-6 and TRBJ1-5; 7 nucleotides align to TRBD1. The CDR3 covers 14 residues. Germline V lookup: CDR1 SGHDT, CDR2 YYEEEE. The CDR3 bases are TGCGCCAGCAGCTGGGACAGTGGGAATCAGCCCCAGCATTTT. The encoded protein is CASSWDSGNQPQHF.

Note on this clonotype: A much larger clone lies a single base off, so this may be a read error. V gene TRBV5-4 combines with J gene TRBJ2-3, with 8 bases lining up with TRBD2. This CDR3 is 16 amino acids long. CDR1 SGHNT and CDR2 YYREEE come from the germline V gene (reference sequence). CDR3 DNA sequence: TGTGCCAGCAGCTTGTTACTAGCGGCAAACACAGTTACGCAGTATTTT. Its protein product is CASSLLLAANTVTQYF.

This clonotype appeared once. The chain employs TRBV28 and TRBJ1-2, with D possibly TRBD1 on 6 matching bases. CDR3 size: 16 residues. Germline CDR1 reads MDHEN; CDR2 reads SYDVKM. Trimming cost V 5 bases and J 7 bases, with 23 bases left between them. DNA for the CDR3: TGTGCCAGCAGTAACCTATACTTACAGGGTATCGGTGGCTACACCTTC. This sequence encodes CASSNLYLQGIGGYTF.

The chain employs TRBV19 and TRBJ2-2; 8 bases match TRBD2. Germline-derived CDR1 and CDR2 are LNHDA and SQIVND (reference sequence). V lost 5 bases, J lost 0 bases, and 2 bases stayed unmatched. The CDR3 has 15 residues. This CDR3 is CASSPRGANTGELFF. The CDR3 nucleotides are TGTGCCAGTAGTCCGCGGGGGGCGAACACCGGGGAGCTGTTTTTT.

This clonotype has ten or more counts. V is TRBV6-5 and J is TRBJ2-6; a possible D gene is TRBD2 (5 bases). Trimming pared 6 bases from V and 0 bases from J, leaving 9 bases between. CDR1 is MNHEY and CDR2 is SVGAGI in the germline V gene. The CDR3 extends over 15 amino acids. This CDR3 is CASSTRGSGANVLTF. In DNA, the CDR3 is TGTGCCAGCAGCACCCGGGGCTCTGGGGCCAACGTCCTGACTTTC.

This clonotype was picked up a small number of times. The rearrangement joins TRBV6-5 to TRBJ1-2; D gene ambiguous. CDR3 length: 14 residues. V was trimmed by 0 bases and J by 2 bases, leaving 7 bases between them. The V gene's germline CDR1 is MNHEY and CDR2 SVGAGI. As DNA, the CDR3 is TGTGCCAGCAGTTACTCCTCCGTAAACTATGGCTACACCTTC. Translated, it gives CASSYSSVNYGYTF.

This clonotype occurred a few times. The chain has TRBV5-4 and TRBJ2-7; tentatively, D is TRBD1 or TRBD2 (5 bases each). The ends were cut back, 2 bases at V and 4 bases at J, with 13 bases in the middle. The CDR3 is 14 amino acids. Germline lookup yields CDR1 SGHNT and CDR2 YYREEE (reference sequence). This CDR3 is CASSLQASRYEQYF. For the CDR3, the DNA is TGTGCCAGCAGCTTACAGGCTAGCAGATACGAGCAGTACTTC.

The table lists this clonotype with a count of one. The CDR3 region is CASSLEVNTEAFF. CDR3 nucleotide sequence: TGTGCCAGCAGCTTGGAAGTGAACACTGAAGCTTTCTTT. The chain carries TRBV5-4 and TRBJ1-1; D not resolved. V was shortened by 0 bases and J by 0 bases, with 3 bases between the two germline ends. The CDR3 is 13 amino acids. CDR1 and CDR2 from the germline V gene are SGHNT and YYREEE (reference sequence).

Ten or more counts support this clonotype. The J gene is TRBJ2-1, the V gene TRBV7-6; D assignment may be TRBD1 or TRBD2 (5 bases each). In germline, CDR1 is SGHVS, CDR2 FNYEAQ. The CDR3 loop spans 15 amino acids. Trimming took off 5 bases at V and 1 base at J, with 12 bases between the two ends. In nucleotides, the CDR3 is TGTGCCAGCAGCGAGGGCAGGGAGTCCTACAATGAGCAGTTCTTC. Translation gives CASSEGRESYNEQFF.

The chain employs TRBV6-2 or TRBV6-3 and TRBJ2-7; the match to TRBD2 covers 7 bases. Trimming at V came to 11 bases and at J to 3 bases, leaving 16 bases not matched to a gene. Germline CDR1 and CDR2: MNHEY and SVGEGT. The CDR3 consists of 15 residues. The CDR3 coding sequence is TGTGCCTGCAAGTTAGGCGCGGGAGAGGTCTACGAGCAGTACTTC. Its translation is CACKLGAGEVYEQYF.

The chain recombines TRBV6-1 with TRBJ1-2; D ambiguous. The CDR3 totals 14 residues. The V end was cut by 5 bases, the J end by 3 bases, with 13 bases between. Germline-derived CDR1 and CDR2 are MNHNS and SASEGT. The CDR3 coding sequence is TGTGCCAGCAGTTACGGCAGCTTGGACTATGGCTACACCTTC. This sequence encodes CASSYGSLDYGYTF.

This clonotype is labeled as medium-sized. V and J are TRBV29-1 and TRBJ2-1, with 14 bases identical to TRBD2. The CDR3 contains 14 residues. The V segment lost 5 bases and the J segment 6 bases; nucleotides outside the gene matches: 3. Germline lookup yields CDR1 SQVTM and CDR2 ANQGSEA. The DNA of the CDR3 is TGCAGCGTTCTGGGGACTAGCGGGAGCAATGAGCAGTTCTTC. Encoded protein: CSVLGTSGSNEQFF.

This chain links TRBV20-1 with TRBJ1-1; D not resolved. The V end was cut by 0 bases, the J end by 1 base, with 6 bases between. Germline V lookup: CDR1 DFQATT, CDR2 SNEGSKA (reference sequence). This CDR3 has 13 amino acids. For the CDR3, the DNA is TGCAGTGCTAGAGATATGAAGAACACTGAAGCTTTCTTT. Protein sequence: CSARDMKNTEAFF.

The DNA of the CDR3 is TGCGCCAGCAGCCAAGGAGGGGTTGGGGCAGATACGCAGTATTTT. It translates to CASSQGGVGADTQYF. The chain carries TRBV4-3 and TRBJ2-3, with D tentatively TRBD1 or TRBD2 (5 bases each). The germline V gene encodes CDR1 LGHNA and CDR2 YSLEER. The CDR3 runs 15 residues. V was cut by 1 base and J by 4 bases, with 12 bases left in between.

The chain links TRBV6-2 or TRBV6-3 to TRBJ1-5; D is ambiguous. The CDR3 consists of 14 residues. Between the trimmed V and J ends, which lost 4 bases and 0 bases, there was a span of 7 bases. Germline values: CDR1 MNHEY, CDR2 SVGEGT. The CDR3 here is CASSLGLSNQPQHF. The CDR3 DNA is TGTGCCAGCAGTTTGGGCCTTAGCAATCAGCCCCAGCATTTT.

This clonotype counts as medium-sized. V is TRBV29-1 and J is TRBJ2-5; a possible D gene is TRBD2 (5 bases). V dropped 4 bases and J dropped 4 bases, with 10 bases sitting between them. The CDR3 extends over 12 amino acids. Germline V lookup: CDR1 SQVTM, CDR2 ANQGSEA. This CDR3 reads CSVGNRGETQYF. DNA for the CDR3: TGCAGCGTTGGAAACCGGGGAGAGACCCAGTACTTC.

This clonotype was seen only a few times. In DNA, the CDR3 is TGTGCCAGTAGTATTGCGTCGTTCCGACAGGGAGCGACTGAAGCTTTCTTT. It is translated as CASSIASFRQGATEAFF. The chain has TRBV19 and TRBJ1-1, with 7 bases identical to TRBD1. The CDR3 contains 17 residues. The junction had 15 bases not matched to a gene; V was cut back by 3 bases and J by 5 bases. Germline V gene sequence: CDR1 LNHDA, CDR2 SQIVND (reference sequence).

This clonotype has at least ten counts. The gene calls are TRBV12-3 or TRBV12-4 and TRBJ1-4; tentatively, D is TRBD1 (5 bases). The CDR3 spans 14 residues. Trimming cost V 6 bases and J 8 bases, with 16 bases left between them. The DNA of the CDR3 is TGTGCCAGCAGCCCCCAGGGTCGGCGAGAAAAACTGTTTTTT. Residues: CASSPQGRREKLFF.

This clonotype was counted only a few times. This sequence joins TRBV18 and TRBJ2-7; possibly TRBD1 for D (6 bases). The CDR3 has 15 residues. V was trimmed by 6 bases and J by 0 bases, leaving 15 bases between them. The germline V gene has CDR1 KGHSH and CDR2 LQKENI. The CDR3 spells CASSLDRQSSYEQYF. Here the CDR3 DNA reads TGTGCCAGCTCCCTCGACAGGCAAAGCTCCTACGAGCAGTACTTC. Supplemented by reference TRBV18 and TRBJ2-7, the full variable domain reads NAGVMQNPRHLVRRRGQEARLRCSPMKGHSHVYWYRQLPEEGLKFMVYLQKENIIDESGMPKERFSAEFPKEGPSILRIQQVVRGDSAAYFCASSLDRQSSYEQYFGPGTRLTVT.

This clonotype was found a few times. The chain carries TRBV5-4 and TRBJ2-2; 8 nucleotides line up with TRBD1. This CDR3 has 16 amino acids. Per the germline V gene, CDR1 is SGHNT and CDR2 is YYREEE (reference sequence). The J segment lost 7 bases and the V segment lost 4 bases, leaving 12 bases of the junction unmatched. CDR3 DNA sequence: TGTGCCAGCAGCACGCTTAGACAGGGGAGTGGCGGGGAGCTGTTTTTT. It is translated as CASSTLRQGSGGELFF.

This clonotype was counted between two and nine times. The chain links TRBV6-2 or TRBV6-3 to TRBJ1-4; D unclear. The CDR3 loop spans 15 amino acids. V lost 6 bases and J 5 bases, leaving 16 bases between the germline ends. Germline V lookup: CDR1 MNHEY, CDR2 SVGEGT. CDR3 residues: CASSTDGRLNEKLFF. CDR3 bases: TGTGCCAGCAGCACGGACGGAAGGCTGAATGAAAAACTGTTTTTT.

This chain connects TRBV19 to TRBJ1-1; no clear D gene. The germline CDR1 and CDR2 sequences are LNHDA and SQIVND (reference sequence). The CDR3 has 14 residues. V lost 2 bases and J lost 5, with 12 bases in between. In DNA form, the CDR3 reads TGTGCCAGTAGTATAAACGGGGTGAGTACTGAAGCTTTCTTT. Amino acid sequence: CASSINGVSTEAFF.

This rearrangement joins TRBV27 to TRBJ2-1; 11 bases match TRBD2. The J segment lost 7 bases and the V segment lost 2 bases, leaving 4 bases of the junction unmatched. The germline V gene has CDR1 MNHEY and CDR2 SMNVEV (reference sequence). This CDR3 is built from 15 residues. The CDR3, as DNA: TGTGCCAGCAGTTTAGGTACTAGCGGGAGTAATGAGCAGTTCTTC. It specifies CASSLGTSGSNEQFF.

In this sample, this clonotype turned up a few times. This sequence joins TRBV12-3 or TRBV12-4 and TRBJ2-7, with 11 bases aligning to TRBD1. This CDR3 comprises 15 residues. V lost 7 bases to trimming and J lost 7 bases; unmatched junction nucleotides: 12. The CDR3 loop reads CASKMIWGQGGEQYF. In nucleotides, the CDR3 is TGTGCCAGCAAAATGATCTGGGGACAGGGGGGAGAGCAGTACTTC.